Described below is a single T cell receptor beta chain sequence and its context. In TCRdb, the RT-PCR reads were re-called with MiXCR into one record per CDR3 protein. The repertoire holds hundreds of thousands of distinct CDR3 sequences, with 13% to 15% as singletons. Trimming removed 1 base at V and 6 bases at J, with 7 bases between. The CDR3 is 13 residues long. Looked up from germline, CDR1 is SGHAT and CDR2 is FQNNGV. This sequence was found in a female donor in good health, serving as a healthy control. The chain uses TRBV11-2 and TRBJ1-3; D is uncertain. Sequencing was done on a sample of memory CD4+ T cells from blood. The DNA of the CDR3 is TGTGCCAGCAGCTTAGCACAAGAAAACACCATATATTTT. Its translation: CASSLAQENTIYF.